This T cell receptor beta chain stems from a study of cytomegalovirus exposure and HLA in healthy donors (dated by TCRdb to 2015 to 2018). Concerning the study at large: In an earlier analysis of 587 of the donors, around 290 Gb of sequence data and approximately 120 million unique TCR beta sequences from about 180 million T cells were reported. Roughly 300 gigabases of sequencing data and around 87 million unique TCR sequences were included in an early release covering 550 to 650 HLA-typed donors. Of the 300 to 500 genotyped donors, 81% were placed in the genetic ancestry cluster associated with self-reported Caucasian donors. The aim of the study was to test whether cataloging public T cell receptors could identify signatures of past pathogen exposure. The study used immunosequencing to profile the T cell repertoires of some 600 subjects and linked those repertoires to cytomegalovirus serostatus. Along with the roughly 710-subject first cohort, a separate validation cohort of roughly 110 different subjects was used. High-throughput TCR immunosequencing, statistical association of individual TCRs with disease status, and machine learning were combined to predict cytomegalovirus infection status. In a later analysis, previously published TCR beta repertoires from roughly 710 donors were re-analyzed and high-resolution HLA genotyping was added so that TCR occurrence patterns could be studied. Rather than drawing on any new phenotypic data, the later analysis identified candidate immune exposures from TCR beta sequences and the way those sequences occurred across donors. An earlier analysis of around 580 of the donors used high-throughput TCR beta sequencing to judge whether each TCR beta V gene segment behaved as functional or pseudogenic. Donor age, sex, ethnicity and CMV serostatus were compiled alongside the repertoire data. Genome-wide SNP genotypes for about 65% of the roughly 670 donors were used in a later genetic analysis, which treated that subset as a discovery cohort. Every repertoire in the discovery cohort had been generated on one and the same sequencing platform. Both class I and class II loci were covered by HLA typing, at four-digit resolution. The number of typed donors differed by locus: 629-630 for A, B, C, DRB1 and DQB1; 500 to 550 for DQA1; some 610 for DPA1; and some 450 for DPB1. Four or five DR-DQ haplotypes were handled as single units for association and clustering, since linkage in the cohort was strong. Among 398 genotyped donors of the cohort, an average of approximately 240,000 unique TCR beta nucleotide sequences were sequenced per donor, around 18% of them non-productive. Results the study describes overall, beyond this receptor: Because HLA typing was unavailable for some donors at each locus, only the typed subset was used in association tests. A further reported finding was that TCR beta sequences accurately predicted the HLA-A and HLA-B alleles for most subjects in the first cohort. Some IMGT-functional V segments, including TRBV6-2 and TRBV6-3, could not be told apart with the 87-base-pair reads, so those segments were excluded. A later analysis reported that several top co-occurrence clusters appeared linked to parvovirus B19, influenza, CMV and Epstein-Barr virus. In a later genetic analysis, a missense DCLRE1C variant was associated with V-gene and J-gene trimming of TCR beta chains, and the association was replicated in an independent cohort. In a later genetic analysis, fewer N-insertions in productive TCRs were reported among donors in an Asian-associated ancestry cluster than the approximately 710-donor mean. In an earlier analysis of approximately 590 of the donors, most TCR beta V segments were observed in productive rearrangements about 87% or about 30% of the time, broadly matching IMGT annotations. While some public TCRs were present in many individuals, most TCR sequences turned up only very rarely across donors. Linkage disequilibrium might explain the correlated functional status among segregating V segments, but an unknown experimental factor could not be excluded. Assigning TCR associations to individual alleles was difficult when HLA alleles, especially DR and DQ, strongly co-occurred. In a later analysis, over 15,000 TCR beta sequences were associated with specific HLA alleles at a false discovery rate of 0.05. The only immune exposure information available for the cohort was CMV serostatus. Sequencing depth was assumed to be roughly uniform across donors in the presence/absence analyses, though that assumption may not hold. The authors suggested that the approach could potentially be extended to other disease states and immunological phenotypes. Only TCR beta chains were sequenced in this cohort, and the absence of alpha or paired-chain data limited detectable features. In a later analysis, TCR association rates were found to vary across HLA loci, with the most associated TCRs seen for DRB1 alleles and the fewest for HLA-C alleles. The classifier was reported to diagnose cytomegalovirus status with high specificity and sensitivity in both the original and validation cohorts. The earlier analysis of 587 of the donors excluded roughly 17 rarely observed V segments, including chromosome 9 orphons, because counts were too low. The study listed 164 TCR beta chains as associated with cytomegalovirus. In a later analysis, HLA-associated TCR beta chains were found to be more clonally expanded and to have lower generation probabilities than equally common non-associated chains. In vitro tests confirmed that a few of the cytomegalovirus-associated TCR beta chains recognize cytomegalovirus antigens. According to a later analysis, most CMV-associated TCR beta chains appeared to be HLA-restricted, and the HLA associations seemed to be driven largely by CMV exposure. A group of highly shared sequence variants was considered likely to be a technical artifact of the sequencing pipeline.

The cohort was made up of about 670 healthy bone marrow donors. At the time of sampling, all cohort members were nominally healthy, though unrecorded immune exposures were likely present. The donor was CMV seronegative and was included in the group of around 320 seronegative cohort members. Each donor provided a peripheral blood sample, and peripheral blood mononuclear cells were used for TCR beta sequencing. The Qiagen DNeasy Blood Extraction Kit was used to extract genomic DNA from the blood cell samples. Between the V and J ends, shortened by 7 bases and 4 bases respectively, the junction contains 13 bases. The germline V gene encodes CDR1 SGHNT and CDR2 YYREEE (reference sequence). Including cysteine and phenylalanine, the CDR3 has 13 amino acids. Only the CDR3 part of the read is kept: 39 bases, read in frame from the first base. Libraries were constructed by the immunoSEQ multiplex PCR assay. The multiplex PCR relied on a mix of 60 forward primers for TCR Vbeta segments and 13 reverse primers for TCR Jbeta segments. A multiplex PCR assay on genomic DNA amplified the CDR3 region of rearranged TCR beta genes. The Illumina HiSeq System was used to sequence the amplified TCR beta libraries as 87-base-pair reads. On the authors' methods: A later analysis counted about 76 million unique TCR beta chains across the 650 to 700 repertoires, and roughly 10 million of these chains were shared by at least two donors. To remove PCR and sequencing errors, raw reads were error-corrected and collapsed into unique sequences using a nearest-neighbor algorithm that merged closely related sequences. Alignment of CDR3 sequences to IMGT reference sequences was used to assign V, D and J gene segments. For a sequence to be retained, a match of at least six nucleotides was required to both a V gene segment and a J gene segment. Rearrangements were classified as productive when the CDR3 lacked stop codons and remained in frame with V and J, and all other rearrangements were classified as non-productive. CDR3 was defined by IMGT convention, running from the second conserved V-encoded cysteine to the conserved J-encoded phenylalanine. The earlier analysis of fewer than 700 of the donors excluded sequences that lacked an unambiguous match to a single V gene segment. An earlier analysis of 587 of the donors classified V segments as functional when productive rearrangements were above 56.7% and as segregating when the standard deviation between donors was above 5%. A statistical classification framework was built to diagnose cytomegalovirus status from the catalog of TCR beta chain sequences. In a later analysis, V and J genes were assigned by comparing TCR nucleotide sequences against IMGT/GENE-DB human TR gene sequences. A later analysis assigned CDR3 sequences and most-parsimonious VDJ recombination scenarios with the TCRdist pipeline. In a later analysis, every TCR beta chain was defined by the combination of its CDR3 amino acid sequence and its V-gene family, and reads without a unique V-gene family were dropped. To address suspected cross-contamination and a sequencing artifact, a later analysis removed 592 highly shared, low-generation-probability nucleotide sequences. A later analysis calculated a clonal expansion index for each public chain from normalized within-repertoire ranks of inferred template counts. In a later analysis, generation probabilities were computed with a VDJ recombination model fitted to out-of-frame rearrangements, and the resulting probabilities were checked against IGoR. Hypergeometric tests were used in a later analysis to score TCR-TCR, TCR-HLA and TCR-CMV co-occurrence, with a repertoire-size bias correction applied to the TCR pairs. In a later analysis, false discovery rates were estimated by permuting HLA or CMV assignments 20 times. In a later analysis, co-occurring TCRs were grouped with DBSCAN, and TCRdist sequence similarity was added when clustering was performed within HLA-allele-positive subsets. For co-occurrence clustering, repertoires with fewer than 30,000 or more than 120,000 public chains were excluded, along with 4 to 6 repertoires with anomalous nucleotide sharing. TCRdb obtained this table from immuneACCESS and retained in-frame rearrangements with V and J assigned. These tables miss some clones; where compared with another copy, unresolved V genes account for less than half of the shortfall, and the remainder is unexplained. For V, J and clone size, that table is used; D and trimming come from the DNA. Counted in this sample were some 110,000 clones; around 70% of them appeared once. Jointly, the top ten make up 1% to 1.5% of the sample.

Comments on this clone: Its target antigen remains unknown. There are no base qualities to consult, and no much larger clone falls within one base.

The TCR was taken from a man aged 35-49 years in good health and CMV-seronegative. The chain couples TRBV5-4 to TRBJ2-3; D gene: possibly TRBD2, on 6 matching bases. Sequencing was carried out using PBMCs. The CDR3 reads CASGAEGPDTQYF. The nucleotides read TGTGCCAGCGGCGCGGAGGGGCCAGATACGCAGTATTTT.